Listed here are 17 T cell receptor beta chains from one sample, sequenced in a study of shared clonotypes between healthy human individuals (dated by TCRdb to about 2020). Receptor libraries were prepared by the immunoSEQ multiplex PCR assay. In TCRdb, the immuneACCESS table is reduced to in-frame sequences with V and J assigned. These tables do not hold every clone; where another copy was compared, an unresolved V gene accounts for under half, and the others remain unexplained. In this sample the table shows some 2,100,000 clones, approximately 94% of which occur a single time. The top ten hold about 1.5% of the sample. CD8 naive samples consisted of CD45RO-negative cells that were positively selected for CCR7, yielding a CD45RA+CCR7+ population without TemRA cells. Input material: naive CD8+ T cells from PBMCs. The cell subset or site label here, explained by the study, means: CD45RA+CCR7+. These receptors all come from a young man in good health. Some clones in this sample may be carry-over from other donors' samples.

The chain uses TRBV5-1 and TRBJ2-2; D is unresolved. The CDR3 loop spans 13 amino acids. Germline values: CDR1 SGHRS, CDR2 YFSETQ. Trimming shortened V by 2 bases and J by 5 bases, and 7 bases separated the two germline ends. CDR3 region: CASSFEETGELFF. CDR3 DNA sequence: TGCGCCAGCAGCTTCGAAGAAACCGGGGAGCTGTTTTTT.

The V call is TRBV7-8, the J call TRBJ2-7, with D perhaps TRBD1 (6 bases). CDR3 size: 14 residues. Trimming removed 8 bases from V and 0 bases from J, with 14 bases in between. CDR1 is SGHVS and CDR2 is FQNEAQ in the germline V gene. CDR3 bases: TGTGCCAGCCGTCACCCGGACAGCTCCTACGAGCAGTACTTC. Its translation: CASRHPDSSYEQYF.

The rearrangement joins TRBV10-2 to TRBJ2-5; no definite D call. The CDR3 sequence is 15 residues long. Germline-derived CDR1 and CDR2 are WSHSY and SAAADI. V was clipped by 3 bases and J by 3 bases, with 14 bases between them. The CDR3 is CASSEARRPKETQYF. The CDR3 DNA reads TGCGCCAGCAGTGAAGCCCGGCGACCTAAAGAGACCCAGTACTTC.

This clone appeared a single time. V usage is TRBV12-5 and J usage is TRBJ2-1; 10 nucleotides line up with TRBD2. This CDR3 region has 15 residues. Germline V gene data show CDR1 as LGHNT and CDR2 as FRNRAP. V was pared by 1 base and J by 5 bases, with 2 bases of the junction left unmatched. This CDR3 reads CASGLGLAGDNEQFF. The CDR3 DNA is TGTGCTAGTGGTTTGGGACTAGCGGGTGACAATGAGCAGTTCTTC.

CDR3 nucleotides: TGTGCCAGCAGCGTAGGACTAGCGGGGTCGATGGGGCTCAATGAGCAGTTCTTC. Its protein is CASSVGLAGSMGLNEQFF. The rearrangement uses TRBV7-8 and TRBJ2-1; 12 nucleotides line up with TRBD2. The CDR3 has 18 residues. Germline CDR1 reads SGHVS; CDR2 reads FQNEAQ. V shed 5 bases and J 6 bases; nucleotides not matched to a gene: 14.

CDR3 DNA sequence: TGTGCCAGCAGCTTATGGGGCGTAGCGGGGAATGAGCAGTTCTTC. Its protein product is CASSLWGVAGNEQFF. J is TRBJ2-1 and V is TRBV7-8; 8 nucleotides agree with TRBD2. The germline gives CDR1 SGHVS, CDR2 FQNEAQ. V shed 2 bases and J 7 bases; nucleotides not matched to a gene: 7. The CDR3 runs to 15 residues.

CDR3 sequence (DNA): TGCAGCGTCGAACAGGGGAGTAACACTGAAGCTTTCTTT. The encoded protein is CSVEQGSNTEAFF. The chain employs TRBV29-1 and TRBJ1-1, with 7 bases identical to TRBD1. The CDR3 is 13 residues long. The germline V gene has CDR1 SQVTM and CDR2 ANQGSEA. V was clipped by 6 bases and J by 2 bases; unmatched bases: 6.

This chain links TRBV28 with TRBJ2-1; 7 positions agree with TRBD1. The CDR3 extends over 13 amino acids. The J segment lost 6 bases and the V segment lost 6 bases, leaving 5 bases of the junction unmatched. CDR1 is MDHEN, CDR2 SYDVKM, per germline. The CDR3 loop reads CASRMGQPNEQFF. The CDR3 region has the DNA TGTGCCAGCAGAATGGGACAGCCCAATGAGCAGTTCTTC.

The genes are TRBV7-8 and TRBJ2-6, with 7 bases that match TRBD1. This CDR3 contains 19 residues. Trimming took 0 bases from V and 0 from J; bases not matched to a gene: 8. The germline CDR1 and CDR2 sequences are SGHVS and FQNEAQ. The CDR3 spells CASSLADRWLVSGANVLTF. CDR3 DNA: TGTGCCAGCAGCTTAGCGGACAGGTGGCTAGTCTCTGGGGCCAACGTCCTGACTTTC.

The J gene is TRBJ2-4, the V gene TRBV15; TRBD1 aligns across 11 bases. Germline assignment: CDR1 LNHNV and CDR2 YYDKDF (reference sequence). Germline trimming cut 9 bases from V and 8 bases from J; bases unmatched to any gene: 6. The CDR3 runs to 13 residues. The CDR3 region has the DNA TGTGCCACAAACCGGGACAGGGGGGACATTCAGTACTTC. Protein: CATNRDRGDIQYF.

V usage is TRBV11-3 and J usage is TRBJ1-1; D unresolved. CDR1 is SGHNT, CDR2 YENEEA, per germline. The CDR3 runs to 17 residues. V gave up 0 bases and J gave up 4 bases, with 18 bases separating them. The DNA of the CDR3 is TGTGCCAGCAGCTTAGATCAAATAGGCAGGTTAGTCACTGAAGCTTTCTTT. Translated, it gives CASSLDQIGRLVTEAFF.

The rearrangement links TRBV10-3 to TRBJ1-1, with D uncertain. The CDR3 loop spans 16 amino acids. Germline lookup yields CDR1 ENHRY and CDR2 SYGVKD. V gave up 5 bases and J gave up 0 bases, with 16 bases separating them. CDR3 loop: CAISLDGVLMNTEAFF. Written as DNA, the CDR3 is TGTGCCATCAGTTTGGACGGCGTGCTCATGAACACTGAAGCTTTCTTT.

In this sample, this clone turned up once. The chain joins TRBV6-5 to TRBJ1-1, with TRBD1 as a possible D gene (6 bases). The germline CDR1 and CDR2 sequences are MNHEY and SVGAGI. Trimming cost V 8 bases and J 4 bases, with 8 bases left between them. The CDR3 is 11 amino acids. CDR3 in amino acids: CASFRGTEAFF. The CDR3 DNA is TGTGCCAGCTTCAGGGGCACTGAAGCTTTCTTT.

The CDR3 DNA sequence: TGTGCCAGCAGTGGGAAGAAATGGGACAGGGTTGAAATTTTGATGTATGGCTACACCTTC. Amino acids: CASSGKKWDRVEILMYGYTF. This chain uses TRBV6-1 with TRBJ1-2; 9 positions match TRBD1. The CDR3 is 20 amino acids. Germline V gives CDR1 MNHNS, CDR2 SASEGT. The junction had 23 bases not matched to a gene; V was cut back by 4 bases and J by 5 bases.

The chain uses TRBV4-3 and TRBJ2-3, with no clear D. With 4 bases removed from V and 2 bases from J, the gap between germline ends came to 19 bases. Per the germline V gene, CDR1 is LGHNA and CDR2 is YSLEER. CDR3 size: 17 residues. The CDR3 region is CASSPRFARVLTDTQYF. Here the CDR3 DNA reads TGCGCCAGCAGCCCCCGATTCGCGAGAGTTCTCACAGATACGCAGTATTTT.

V is TRBV5-6 and J is TRBJ1-1; a possible D gene is TRBD1 (5 bases). The CDR3 spans 15 residues. Germline assignment: CDR1 SGHDT and CDR2 YYEEEE. The germline V and J ends were trimmed by 7 bases and 0 bases, with 16 bases remaining between them. CDR3 amino acids: CASGEGNGMNTEAFF. The CDR3 nucleotides read TGTGCCAGCGGCGAGGGGAATGGGATGAACACTGAAGCTTTCTTT. Full variable domain (remainder filled in from reference TRBV5-6 and TRBJ1-1): DAGVTQSPTHLIKTRGQQVTLRCSPKSGHDTVSWYQQALGQGPQFIFQYYEEEERQRGNFPDRFSGHQFPNYSSELNVNALLLGDSALYLCASGEGNGMNTEAFFGQGTRLTVV.

The J gene is TRBJ1-1, the V gene TRBV4-2; tentative D call: TRBD1 (5 bases). The CDR3 extends over 12 amino acids. V lost 11 bases, J lost 4 bases, and 14 bases lay in between. Germline V gene sequence: CDR1 LGHNA, CDR2 YNFKEQ. This CDR3 reads CASRRGGTEAFF. In DNA, the CDR3 is TGTGCCTCAAGGCGGGGGGGCACTGAAGCTTTCTTT.